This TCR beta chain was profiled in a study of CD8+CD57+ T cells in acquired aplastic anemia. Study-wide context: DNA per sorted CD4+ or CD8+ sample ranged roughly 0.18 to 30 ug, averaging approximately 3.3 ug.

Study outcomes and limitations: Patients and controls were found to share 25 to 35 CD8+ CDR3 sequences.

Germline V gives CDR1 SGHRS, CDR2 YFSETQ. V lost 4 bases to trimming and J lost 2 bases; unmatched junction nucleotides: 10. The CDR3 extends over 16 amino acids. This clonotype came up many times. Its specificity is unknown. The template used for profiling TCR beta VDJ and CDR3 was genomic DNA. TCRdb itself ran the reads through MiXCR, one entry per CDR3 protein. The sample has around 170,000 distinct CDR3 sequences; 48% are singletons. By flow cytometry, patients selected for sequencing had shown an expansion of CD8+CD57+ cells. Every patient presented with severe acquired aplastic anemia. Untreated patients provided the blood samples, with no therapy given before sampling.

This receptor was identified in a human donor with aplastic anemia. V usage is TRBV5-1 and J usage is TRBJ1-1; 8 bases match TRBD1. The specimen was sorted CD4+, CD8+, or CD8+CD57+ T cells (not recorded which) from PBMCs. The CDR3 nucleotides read TGCGCCAGCAGCCCCCCAGGGGGCAGTGGAAACACTGAAGCTTTCTTT. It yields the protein CASSPPGGSGNTEAFF.